What follows describes a single T cell receptor beta chain. Naive CD8 cells, CD45RO-negative and positively selected for CCR7, excluded terminally differentiated effector memory CD45RA+ cells. Sequencing was performed with immunoSEQ multiplex PCR; in TCRdb, only in-frame clones are kept and a portion is missing. The repertoire has 650,000 to 800,000 clones, 90% to 95% of them found once; the top ten carry roughly 22%. The data originate from a study of shared clonotypes between healthy human individuals. CDR1 and CDR2 (germline): MNHNY, SVGAGI (reference sequence). CDR3 length: 13 residues. The V and J ends lost 6 bases and 0 bases respectively, with 9 bases between them.

The sample comprised naive CD8+ T cells sorted from blood. The chain links TRBV6-6 to TRBJ2-7; a weak D match, TRBD1 (5 bases). The clonotype was recovered from a man aged 25 to 45 in good health. The CDR3 bases are TGTGCCAGCAGCCCGGACATCTCCTACGAGCAGTACTTC. Its protein product is CASSPDISYEQYF.